This T cell receptor beta chain was recovered during a study of shared clonotypes between healthy human individuals. CD45RO-negative CD8 cells positively selected for CCR7 made up the naive population, which excluded terminally differentiated effector memory CD45RA+ cells. Some clones are missing from TCRdb's copy, which holds only in-frame ones; the method was immunoSEQ multiplex PCR. The table has approximately 720,000 clones, around 92% seen once. Germline-derived CDR1 and CDR2 are SGHNT and YENEEA. The CDR3 has 19 residues. J lost 2 bases, V lost 4 bases, and 15 bases had no gene match. The clonotype comes from a man between 25 and 39 years old in good health. The chain couples TRBV11-3 to TRBJ2-1, with 9 bases that match TRBD2. Sequenced input: naive CD8+ T cells sorted from blood. The CDR3 nucleotides are TGTGCCAGCAGCTCGACTAGCGGAGGCTCCCGAGACACCTACAATGAGCAGTTCTTC. Residues: CASSSTSGGSRDTYNEQFF.